This paragraph reports one T cell receptor (beta chain). Its antigen is as yet unknown. This entry belongs to a study of esophageal squamous cell carcinoma under preoperative chemotherapy. Study overall: Both tumor-infiltrating lymphocytes and peripheral blood T cells were profiled.

Study results and limitations: Tumor-infiltrating lymphocytes showed no significant post-chemotherapy TCR diversity increase, unlike peripheral T cells. After treatment, tumor-infiltrating lymphocytes apparently came partly from blood T cells.

As for time point: before preoperative PTX-NDP chemotherapy. Paclitaxel-nedaplatin chemotherapy was given to patients ahead of their surgery. MiXCR was run by TCRdb on the PCR reads, yielding one entry per CDR3 protein. The table shows roughly 32,000 distinct CDR3 sequences, with around 50% occurring only once. Trimming took 1 base from V and 13 from J; bases not matched to a gene: 15. This CDR3 region has 16 residues. Sample acquisition took place from a patient given preoperative chemotherapy. J is TRBJ2-4 and V is TRBV12-3 or TRBV12-4; 8 positions agree with TRBD2. This TCR was sampled from a human donor with esophageal squamous cell carcinoma. The donor label of this sample is uncertain. CDR3 protein: CASSLEGLGAKNTQYF. The CDR3 coding sequence is TGTGCCAGCAGTTTAGAGGGACTAGGAGCCAAAAATACGCAGTACTTC.